Each of the 21 T cell receptor beta chains below was sequenced from the same sample in a study of OX40 agonist ivuxolimab in advanced cancers. Clones were sequenced by immunoSEQ multiplex PCR, and TCRdb holds only the in-frame ones, with some missing. The sample lists tens of thousands of clones, 89% occurring once. Sequencing used CD4+ or CD8+ T cells sorted from blood, obtained in a trial of the OX40 agonist ivuxolimab. The source is an adult with an advanced solid tumor such as melanoma, head and neck, liver or kidney cancer.

This clone was seen only once. J is TRBJ2-4 and V is TRBV5-6, with TRBD2 as a possible D gene (6 bases). Germline lookup yields CDR1 SGHDT and CDR2 YYEEEE. The CDR3 sequence is 19 residues long. Deletions cut 5 bases from V and 5 bases from J, with 29 bases between. The CDR3 loop reads CASSLSYRSWGVAENIQYF. Here the CDR3 DNA reads TGTGCCAGCAGTCTCTCCTACAGGAGCTGGGGGGTAGCGGAAAACATTCAGTACTTC.

This chain links TRBV5-1 with TRBJ1-5, with D possibly matching TRBD1 (6 bases). V was pared by 3 bases and J by 3 bases, with 16 bases between. The CDR3 is 16 amino acids. Per the germline V gene, CDR1 is SGHRS and CDR2 is YFSETQ. In nucleotides, the CDR3 is TGCGCCAGCAGCTGGGGGGCGGGGGACACCAATCAGCCCCAGCATTTT. Its protein is CASSWGAGDTNQPQHF.

The V and J genes are TRBV5-1 and TRBJ2-5; the D call may be TRBD1 or TRBD2 (6 bases each). The CDR3 has 14 residues. V shed 0 bases and J shed 4 bases, with 10 bases lying between them. Germline CDR1 SGHRS, CDR2 YFSETQ. CDR3 region: CASSLVEGGETQYF. CDR3 in DNA: TGCGCCAGCAGCTTGGTGGAGGGGGGAGAGACCCAGTACTTC.

The chain has TRBV6-5 and TRBJ2-1; possible D gene TRBD2, 7 bases. The germline V gene has CDR1 MNHEY and CDR2 SVGAGI. This CDR3 has 13 residues. With 5 bases removed from V and 15 bases from J, the gap between germline ends came to 20 bases. Here the CDR3 DNA reads TGTGCCAGCAGTCGGGGGGCCAGAGACTTGGGGTTCTTC. It encodes CASSRGARDLGFF.

This clone was seen a handful of times. This chain uses TRBV10-1 with TRBJ2-7; D unclear. Per the germline V gene, CDR1 is WNHNN and CDR2 is SYGVQD (reference sequence). Trimming removed 2 bases at V and 6 bases at J, with 5 bases between. The CDR3 runs to 11 residues. The CDR3 loop reads CASSEGAEQYF. The CDR3 DNA sequence: TGCGCCAGCAGTGAGGGTGCCGAGCAGTACTTC.

The genes are TRBV5-1 and TRBJ2-7; TRBD2 is a possible D gene (5 bases). The CDR3 runs 12 residues. V gave up 3 bases and J gave up 7 bases, with 11 bases separating them. Germline-derived CDR1 and CDR2 are SGHRS and YFSETQ. In DNA form, the CDR3 reads TGCGCCAGCAGCTCACGGTCGGGGGAGCAGTACTTC. This translates into CASSSRSGEQYF. Using reference TRBV5-1 and TRBJ2-7 for the parts outside the CDR3, the full variable domain is KAGVTQTPRYLIKTRGQQVTLSCSPISGHRSVSWYQQTPGQGLQFLFEYFSETQRNKGNFPGRFSGRQFSNSRSEMNVSTLELGDSALYLCASSSRSGEQYFGPGTRLTVT.

J is TRBJ2-2 and V is TRBV6-1; 7 bases line up with TRBD1. The germline V gene encodes CDR1 MNHNS and CDR2 SASEGT. The CDR3 sequence is 15 residues long. The V gene end was trimmed by 5 bases and the J gene end by 1 base; junction bases not matched to a gene: 4. For the CDR3, the DNA is TGTGCCAGCAGTCCTCGGACAGGGAACACCGGGGAGCTGTTTTTT. This codes for CASSPRTGNTGELFF.

The chain couples TRBV6-1 to TRBJ1-5; tentatively, D is TRBD1 (5 bases). Trimming left V 7 bases short and J 7 bases short, with 17 bases between. There are 14 residues in the CDR3. Per germline, CDR1 MNHNS and CDR2 SASEGT. CDR3 DNA: TGTGCCAGCAAAAAGACAGCGGGGGACCAGCCCCAGCATTTT. Protein sequence: CASKKTAGDQPQHF.

The V and J genes are TRBV27 and TRBJ2-5; D assignment may be TRBD1 or TRBD2 (7 bases each). The CDR3 is 15 amino acids. Germline V gene data show CDR1 as MNHEY and CDR2 as SMNVEV (reference sequence). With 8 bases removed from V and 4 bases from J, the gap between germline ends came to 20 bases. As DNA, the CDR3 is TGTGCCAGCCGTTACTCAGGGGGGGGGATAGAGACCCAGTACTTC. As protein: CASRYSGGGIETQYF.

This chain connects TRBV7-8 to TRBJ2-1; 7 bases line up with TRBD1. The J segment lost 10 bases and the V segment lost 5 bases, leaving 8 bases of the junction unmatched. The CDR3 is 13 residues long. Germline lookup yields CDR1 SGHVS and CDR2 FQNEAQ. The chain's CDR3 is CASSLDRLREQFF. The CDR3 nucleotides are TGTGCCAGCAGCCTGGACAGGCTTCGGGAGCAGTTCTTC.

The J gene is TRBJ2-1, the V gene TRBV7-2, with TRBD2 matching over 13 bases. Germline CDR1 is SGHTA and CDR2 is FQGNSA. The CDR3 spans 19 residues. Trimming cost V 5 bases and J 6 bases; bases outside gene matches: 16. In DNA, the CDR3 is TGTGCCAGCAGCCCGCGATCCAGAATGGGACTAGCGGGAAGCAATGAGCAGTTCTTC. Its translation is CASSPRSRMGLAGSNEQFF.

This clone has only one observation. V gene TRBV6-5 combines with J gene TRBJ2-3; D uncertain. The germline V gene has CDR1 MNHEY and CDR2 SVGAGI. The CDR3 is 11 amino acids. Trimming left V 6 bases short and J 6 bases short, with 7 bases between. The CDR3 DNA reads as TGTGCCAGCAGAAGGGTCGATACGCAGTATTTT. Protein sequence: CASRRVDTQYF.

This clone showed up just a few times. The CDR3 sequence: CASSLVRTGGTYEQYF. In DNA form, the CDR3 reads TGTGCCAGCAGCTTAGTCCGGACAGGGGGCACCTACGAGCAGTACTTC. The rearrangement uses TRBV7-9 and TRBJ2-7, with TRBD1 matching over 11 bases. Germline CDR1 SEHNR, CDR2 FQNEAQ (reference sequence). The CDR3 totals 16 residues. J lost 2 bases, V lost 1 base, and 4 bases had no gene match.

The chain couples TRBV27 to TRBJ2-7, with D tentatively TRBD1 or TRBD2 (5 bases each). Trimming left V 8 bases short and J 9 bases short, with 14 bases between. Germline CDR1 and CDR2: MNHEY and SMNVEV (reference sequence). The CDR3 runs 11 residues. Here the CDR3 reads CASYRGSVQYF. CDR3 bases: TGTGCCAGCTACCGGGGCAGTGTGCAGTACTTC.

CDR3 sequence: CASSLMLDWRNTGELFF. DNA for the CDR3: TGCGCCAGCAGCTTGATGTTGGACTGGAGGAACACCGGGGAGCTGTTTTTT. The chain recombines TRBV5-1 with TRBJ2-2, with D tentatively TRBD2 (5 bases). V was pared by 1 base and J by 1 base, with 14 bases between. This CDR3 region has 17 residues. CDR1 and CDR2 from the germline V gene are SGHRS and YFSETQ. The whole variable domain, filled in from reference TRBV5-1 and TRBJ2-2, reads KAGVTQTPRYLIKTRGQQVTLSCSPISGHRSVSWYQQTPGQGLQFLFEYFSETQRNKGNFPGRFSGRQFSNSRSEMNVSTLELGDSALYLCASSLMLDWRNTGELFFGEGSRLTVL.

The chain combines TRBV9 with TRBJ1-1; a possible D gene is TRBD1 (6 bases). Germline CDR1 SGDLS, CDR2 YYNGEE. V was clipped by 4 bases and J by 5 bases, with 21 bases between them. This CDR3 comprises 16 residues. The CDR3 coding sequence is TGTGCCAGCAGCCGGATGATTGGGGGGCTGGGAACTGAAGCTTTCTTT. Residues: CASSRMIGGLGTEAFF. Variable domain in full (rest from reference TRBV9 and TRBJ1-1): DSGVTQTPKHLITATGQRVTLRCSPRSGDLSVYWYQQSLDQGLQFLIQYYNGEERAKGNILERFSAQQFPDLHSELNLSSLELGDSALYFCASSRMIGGLGTEAFFGQGTRLTVV.

V gene TRBV6-5 combines with J gene TRBJ2-6; D may be TRBD2 (5 bases). Deletions cut 10 bases from V and 0 bases from J, with 10 bases between. Germline-derived CDR1 and CDR2 are MNHEY and SVGAGI. The CDR3 runs to 14 residues. The CDR3 nucleotides are TGTGCCACCCTAGCTCGCTCTGGGGCCAACGTCCTGACTTTC. It encodes CATLARSGANVLTF.

The chain combines TRBV5-1 with TRBJ1-1; the D is unclear. Looked up from germline, CDR1 is SGHRS and CDR2 is YFSETQ. The CDR3 has 13 residues. The germline V and J ends were trimmed by 0 bases and 4 bases, with 7 bases remaining between them. CDR3 in DNA: TGCGCCAGCAGCTTGGGGGTAGGCACTGAAGCTTTCTTT. This sequence encodes CASSLGVGTEAFF.

The chain has TRBV28 and TRBJ2-3, with 10 bases lining up with TRBD1. The V gene end was trimmed by 7 bases and the J gene end by 3 bases; junction bases not matched to a gene: 19. Germline V gene lookup returns CDR1 MDHEN and CDR2 SYDVKM. The CDR3 runs 19 residues. The CDR3 bases are TGTGCCAGCAATCCCTCCCAGCTGTGGGGGACAGGGGAAACAGATACGCAGTATTTT. As protein: CASNPSQLWGTGETDTQYF.

The chain recombines TRBV14 with TRBJ1-1; 7 nucleotides align to TRBD1. With 2 bases clipped from V and 4 bases from J, the junction kept 7 bases outside the gene matches. CDR3 length equals 15 residues. The V gene's germline CDR1 is SGHDN and CDR2 FVKESK. CDR3 in amino acids: CASSQPRQGVTEAFF. The CDR3 coding sequence is TGTGCCAGCAGCCAACCTCGTCAGGGGGTCACTGAAGCTTTCTTT. The full variable domain, with the rest looked up from reference TRBV14 and TRBJ1-1, is EAGVTQFPSHSVIEKGQTVTLRCDPISGHDNLYWYRRVMGKEIKFLLHFVKESKQDESGMPNNRFLAERTGGTYSTLKVQPAELEDSGVYFCASSQPRQGVTEAFFGQGTRLTVV.

This clone came up a few times. The rearrangement links TRBV5-1 to TRBJ2-6, with a possible D match to TRBD1 (6 bases). V was shortened by 8 bases and J by 4 bases, with 16 bases between the two germline ends. This CDR3 region has 15 residues. Germline V gives CDR1 SGHRS, CDR2 YFSETQ. CDR3 DNA sequence: TGCGCCAGTGGACAGAGGCCGTTGGGGGCCAACGTCCTGACTTTC. It encodes CASGQRPLGANVLTF.